Listed below are T cell receptor beta chains from one sample, sequenced in a study of beta chain features in type 1 diabetes. The repertoire was sequenced with immunoSEQ multiplex PCR; TCRdb's copy has only in-frame clones and lacks some. In the table there are about 240,000 clones, around 13% of which are singletons. Sequencing input: naive CD4+ T cells from blood. These receptors were taken from a man aged 25-45 years with type 1 diabetes. Both conserved end residues are part of each CDR3. D genes are given only for firm matches. A row's size may be missing; if present it is once, few, many or a size class.

len | d_gene | j_gene | abundance | v_gene | CDR3nt | CDR3aa
13 | - | TRBJ1-1 | - | TRBV27 | TGTGCCAGCAGTTCCAGGGGTGGCACTGAAGCTTTCTTT | CASSSRGGTEAFF
13 | - | TRBJ2-7 | few | TRBV6-4 | TGTGCCAGCAGTGAGACGACTTCCTACGAGCAGTACTTC | CASSETTSYEQYF
12 | - | TRBJ2-7 | few | TRBV2 | TGTGCCAGCAGTGGGCAGGGGAACGAGCAGTACTTC | CASSGQGNEQYF
12 | - | TRBJ2-7 | - | TRBV7-2 | TGTGCCAGCAGCCGACACCCTTACGAGCAGTACTTC | CASSRHPYEQYF
13 | - | TRBJ2-7 | - | TRBV4-1 | TGCGCCAGCAGCCTGACAACCCGCTACGAGCAGTACTTC | CASSLTTRYEQYF
12 | TRBD1 | TRBJ1-2 | few | TRBV29-1 | TGCAGCGTTAGGACAGGGAGTCATGGCTACACCTTC | CSVRTGSHGYTF
13 | TRBD1 | TRBJ1-2 | few | TRBV30 | TGTGCCTGGAGTGTAAGACAGGGAAATGGCTACACCTTC | CAWSVRQGNGYTF
14 | - | TRBJ2-3 | few | TRBV6-5 | TGTGCCAGCAATTCCCGGCGGGACACAGATACGCAGTATTTT | CASNSRRDTDTQYF
14 | TRBD1 | TRBJ2-5 | few | TRBV27 | TGTGCCAGCAGGAGGGACAGGGGGCAGGAGACCCAGTACTTC | CASRRDRGQETQYF
15 | - | TRBJ1-4 | - | TRBV2 | TGTGCCAGCAGTCCGCGGCCAACAACTCATGAAAAACTGTTTTTT | CASSPRPTTHEKLFF